This T cell receptor (beta chain) comes out of a study of beta chain features in type 1 diabetes. Note on this clone: The antigen is unknown.

Expressed TCRB transcripts were sequenced after all isolated RNA was converted to cDNA. It was found that naive, central memory and regulatory T cell samples averaged about 3.5 million reads. The method was immunoSEQ multiplex PCR; TCRdb's version includes in-frame clones alone and lacks a portion of them. The sample holds fewer than 300,000 clones, around 21% seen once. Germline V CDR1 and CDR2: GTSNPN, SVGIG (reference sequence). Trimming cost V 5 bases and J 4 bases, with 14 bases left between them. This CDR3 comprises 13 residues. General study findings and limits: TCRB CDR3 length was moderately but significantly reduced in all four CD4+ subsets of Type 1 diabetes patients.

By way of CD45RO/CCR7/CD25/CD127/CD95/CD27, the CD4+ regulatory, stem cell-like memory, central memory and naive cells were sorted. The V and J genes are TRBV30 and TRBJ2-5; D might be TRBD2 (7 bases). The TCR originated in a woman between 40 and 55 years old with type 1 diabetes. The sample consisted of naive CD4+ T cells from blood. CDR3 bases: TGTGCCTGGTCCTCAGGGGAGGGAGAGACCCAGTACTTC. This gives the protein CAWSSGEGETQYF.